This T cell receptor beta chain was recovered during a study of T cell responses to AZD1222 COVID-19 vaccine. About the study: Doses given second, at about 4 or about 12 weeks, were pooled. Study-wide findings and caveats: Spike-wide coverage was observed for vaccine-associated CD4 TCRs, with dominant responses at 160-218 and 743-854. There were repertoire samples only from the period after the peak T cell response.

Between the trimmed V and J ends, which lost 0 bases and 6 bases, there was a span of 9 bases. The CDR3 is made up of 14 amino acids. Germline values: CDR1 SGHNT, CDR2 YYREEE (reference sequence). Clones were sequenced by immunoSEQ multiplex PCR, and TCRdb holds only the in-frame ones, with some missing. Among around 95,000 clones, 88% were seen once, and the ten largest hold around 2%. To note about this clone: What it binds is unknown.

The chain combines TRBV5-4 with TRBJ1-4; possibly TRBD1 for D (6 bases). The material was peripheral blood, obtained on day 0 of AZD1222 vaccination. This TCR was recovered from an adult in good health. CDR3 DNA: TGTGCCAGCAGCTTGGACAGGGCAGATGAAAAACTGTTTTTT. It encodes CASSLDRADEKLFF.